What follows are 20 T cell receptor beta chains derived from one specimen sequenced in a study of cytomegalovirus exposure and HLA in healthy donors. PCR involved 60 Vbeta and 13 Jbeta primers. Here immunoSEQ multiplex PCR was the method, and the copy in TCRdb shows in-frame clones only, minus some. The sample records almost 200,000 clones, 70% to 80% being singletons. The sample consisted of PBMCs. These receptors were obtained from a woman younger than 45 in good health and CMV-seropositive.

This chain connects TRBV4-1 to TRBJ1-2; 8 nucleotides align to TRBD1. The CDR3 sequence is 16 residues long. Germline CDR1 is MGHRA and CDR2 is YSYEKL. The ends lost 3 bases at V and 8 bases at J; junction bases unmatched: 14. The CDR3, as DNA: TGCGCCAGCAGCCAGAATTTGGACAGGGACAGATGGGGCTACACCTTC. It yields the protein CASSQNLDRDRWGYTF.

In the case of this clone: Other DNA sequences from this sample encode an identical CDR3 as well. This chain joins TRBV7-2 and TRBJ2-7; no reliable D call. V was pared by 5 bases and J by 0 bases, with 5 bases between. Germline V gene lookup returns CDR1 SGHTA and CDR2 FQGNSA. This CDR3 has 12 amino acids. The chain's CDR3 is CASSDSSYEQYF. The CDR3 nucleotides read TGTGCCAGCAGCGATAGCTCCTACGAGCAGTACTTC.

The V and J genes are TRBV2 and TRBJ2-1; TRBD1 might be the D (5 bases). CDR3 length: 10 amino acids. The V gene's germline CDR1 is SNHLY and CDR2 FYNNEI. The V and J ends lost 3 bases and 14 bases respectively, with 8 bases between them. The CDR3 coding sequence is TGTGCCAGCAGTGAGGGGCCAGAGTTCTTC. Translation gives CASSEGPEFF.

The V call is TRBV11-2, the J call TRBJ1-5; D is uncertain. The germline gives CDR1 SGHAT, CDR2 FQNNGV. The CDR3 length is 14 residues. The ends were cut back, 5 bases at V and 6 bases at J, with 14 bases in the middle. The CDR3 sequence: CASSHVTRGQPQHF. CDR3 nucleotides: TGTGCCAGCAGCCACGTCACCCGGGGTCAGCCCCAGCATTTT.

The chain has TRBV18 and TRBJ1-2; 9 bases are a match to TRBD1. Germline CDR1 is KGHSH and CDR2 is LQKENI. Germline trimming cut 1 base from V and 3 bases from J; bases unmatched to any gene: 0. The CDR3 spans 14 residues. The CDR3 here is CASSPRTGDYGYTF. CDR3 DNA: TGTGCCAGCTCACCACGGACAGGGGACTATGGCTACACCTTC.

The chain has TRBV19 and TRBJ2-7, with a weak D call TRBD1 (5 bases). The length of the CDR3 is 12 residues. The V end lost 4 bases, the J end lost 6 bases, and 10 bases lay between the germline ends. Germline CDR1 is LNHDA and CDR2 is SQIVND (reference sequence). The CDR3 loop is CASSTQGGEQYF. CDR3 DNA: TGTGCCAGTAGTACCCAGGGTGGCGAGCAGTACTTC.

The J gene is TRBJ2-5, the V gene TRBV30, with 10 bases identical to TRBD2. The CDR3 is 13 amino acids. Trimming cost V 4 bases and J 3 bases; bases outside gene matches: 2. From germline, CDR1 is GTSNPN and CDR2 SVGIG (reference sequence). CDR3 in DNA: TGTGCCTGGACTAGCGGGAGTGAAGAGACCCAGTACTTC. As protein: CAWTSGSEETQYF.

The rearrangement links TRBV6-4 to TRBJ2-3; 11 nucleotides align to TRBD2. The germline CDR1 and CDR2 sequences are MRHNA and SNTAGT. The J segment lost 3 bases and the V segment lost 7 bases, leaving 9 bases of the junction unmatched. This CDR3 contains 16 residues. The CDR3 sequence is CASTSTSGIYTDTQYF. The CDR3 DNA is TGTGCCAGCACCTCGACTAGCGGGATTTATACAGATACGCAGTATTTT.

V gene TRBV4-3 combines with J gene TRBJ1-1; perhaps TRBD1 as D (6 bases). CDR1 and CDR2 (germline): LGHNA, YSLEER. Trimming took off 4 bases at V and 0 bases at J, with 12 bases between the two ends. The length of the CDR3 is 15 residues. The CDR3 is CASSPGQLMNTEAFF. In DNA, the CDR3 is TGCGCCAGCAGCCCTGGACAGTTGATGAACACTGAAGCTTTCTTT.

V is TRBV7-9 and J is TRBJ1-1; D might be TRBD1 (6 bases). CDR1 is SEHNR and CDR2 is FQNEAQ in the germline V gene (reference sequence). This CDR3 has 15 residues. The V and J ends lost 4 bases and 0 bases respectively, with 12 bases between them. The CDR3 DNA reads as TGTGCCAGCAGCTCAAGTAGGGGGATGAACACTGAAGCTTTCTTT. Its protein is CASSSSRGMNTEAFF.

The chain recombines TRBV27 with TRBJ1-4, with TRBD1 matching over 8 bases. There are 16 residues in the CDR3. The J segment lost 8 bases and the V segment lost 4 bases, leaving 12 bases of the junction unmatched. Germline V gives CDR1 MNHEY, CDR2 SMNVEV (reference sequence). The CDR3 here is CASSSHPTGGWEKLFF. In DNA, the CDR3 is TGTGCCAGCAGTTCCCACCCCACAGGGGGTTGGGAAAAACTGTTTTTT.

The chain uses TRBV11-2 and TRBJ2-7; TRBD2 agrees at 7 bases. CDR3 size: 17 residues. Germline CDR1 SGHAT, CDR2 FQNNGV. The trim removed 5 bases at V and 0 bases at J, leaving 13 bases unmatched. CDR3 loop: CASSLKTSDSFSYEQYF. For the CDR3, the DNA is TGTGCCAGCAGCCTAAAAACTAGCGACTCCTTCTCCTACGAGCAGTACTTC.

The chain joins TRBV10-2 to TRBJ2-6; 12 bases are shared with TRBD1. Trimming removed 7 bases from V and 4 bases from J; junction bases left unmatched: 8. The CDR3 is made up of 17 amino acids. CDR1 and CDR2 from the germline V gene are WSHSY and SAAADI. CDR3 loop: CASKPGQGARGANVLTF. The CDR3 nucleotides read TGCGCCAGCAAGCCGGGACAGGGGGCGCGAGGGGCCAACGTCCTGACTTTC.

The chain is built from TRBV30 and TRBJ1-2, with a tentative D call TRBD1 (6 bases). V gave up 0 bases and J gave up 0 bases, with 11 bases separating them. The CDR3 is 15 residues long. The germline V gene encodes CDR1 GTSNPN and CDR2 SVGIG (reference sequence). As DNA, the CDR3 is TGTGCCTGGAGTGTAAACAGGGCACCTAACTATGGCTACACCTTC. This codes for CAWSVNRAPNYGYTF.

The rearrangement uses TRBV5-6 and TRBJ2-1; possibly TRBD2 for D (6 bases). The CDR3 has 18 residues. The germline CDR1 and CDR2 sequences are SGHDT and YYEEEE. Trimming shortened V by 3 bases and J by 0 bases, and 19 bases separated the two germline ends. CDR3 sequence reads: CASSSPWGGTSSYNEQFF. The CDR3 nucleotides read TGTGCCAGCAGCTCCCCCTGGGGCGGGACGAGCTCCTACAATGAGCAGTTCTTC.

The CDR3 nucleotides read TGTGCCAGCTCACCTCGCGCGGGAGGGGGCGATGAGCAGTTCTTC. Residues: CASSPRAGGGDEQFF. This rearrangement joins TRBV18 to TRBJ2-1, with 9 positions matching TRBD2. CDR3 length: 15 residues. Trimming removed 3 bases from V and 8 bases from J; junction bases left unmatched: 8. Germline CDR1 KGHSH, CDR2 LQKENI.

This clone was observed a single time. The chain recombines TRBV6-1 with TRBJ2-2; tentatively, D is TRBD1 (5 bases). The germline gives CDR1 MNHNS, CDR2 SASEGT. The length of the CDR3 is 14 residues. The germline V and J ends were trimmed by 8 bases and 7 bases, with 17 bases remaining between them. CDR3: CASRGHPAGGELFF. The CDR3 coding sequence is TGTGCCAGCCGAGGACACCCGGCAGGCGGGGAGCTGTTTTTT.

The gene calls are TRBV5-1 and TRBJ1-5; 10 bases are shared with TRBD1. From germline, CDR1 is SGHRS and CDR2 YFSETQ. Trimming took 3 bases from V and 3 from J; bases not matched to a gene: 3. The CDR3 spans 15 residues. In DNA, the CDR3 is TGCGCCAGCAGCTGGGGGACAGGGGTCAATCAGCCCCAGCATTTT. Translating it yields CASSWGTGVNQPQHF.

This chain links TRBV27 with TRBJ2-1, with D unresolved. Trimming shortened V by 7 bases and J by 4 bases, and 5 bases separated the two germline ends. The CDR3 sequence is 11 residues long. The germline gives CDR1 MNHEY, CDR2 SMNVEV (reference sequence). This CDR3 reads CASNNYNEQFF. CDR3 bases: TGTGCCAGCAATAATTACAATGAGCAGTTCTTC.

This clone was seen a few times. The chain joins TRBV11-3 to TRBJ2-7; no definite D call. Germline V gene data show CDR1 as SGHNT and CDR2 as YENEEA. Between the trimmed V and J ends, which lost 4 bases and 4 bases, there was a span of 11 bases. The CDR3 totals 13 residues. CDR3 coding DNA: TGTGCCAGCAGCTCCATCCAGAATTACGAGCAGTACTTC. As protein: CASSSIQNYEQYF.